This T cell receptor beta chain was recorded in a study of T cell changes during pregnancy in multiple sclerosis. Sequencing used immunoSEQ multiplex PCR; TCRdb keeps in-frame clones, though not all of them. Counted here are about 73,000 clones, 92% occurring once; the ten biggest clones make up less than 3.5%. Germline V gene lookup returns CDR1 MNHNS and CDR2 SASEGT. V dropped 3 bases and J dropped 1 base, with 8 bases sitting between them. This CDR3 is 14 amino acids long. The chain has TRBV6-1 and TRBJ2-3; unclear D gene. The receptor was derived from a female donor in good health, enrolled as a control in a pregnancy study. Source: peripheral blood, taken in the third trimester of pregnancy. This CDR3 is CASSDGSGTDTQYF. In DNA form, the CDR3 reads TGTGCCAGCAGTGATGGAAGCGGCACAGATACGCAGTATTTT.